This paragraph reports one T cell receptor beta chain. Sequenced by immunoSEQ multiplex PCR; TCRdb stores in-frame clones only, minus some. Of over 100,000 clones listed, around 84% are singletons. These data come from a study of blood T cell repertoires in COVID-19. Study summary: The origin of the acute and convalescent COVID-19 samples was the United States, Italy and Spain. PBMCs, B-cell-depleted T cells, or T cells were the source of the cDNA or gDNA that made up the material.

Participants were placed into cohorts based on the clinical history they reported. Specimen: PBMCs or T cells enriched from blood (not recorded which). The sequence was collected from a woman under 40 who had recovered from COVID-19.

The CDR3 spells CASSQTALNTEAFF. The CDR3 DNA follows: TGCGCCAGCAGCCAGACAGCTTTGAACACTGAAGCTTTCTTT. This chain uses TRBV4-3 with TRBJ1-1; the D gene is possibly TRBD1 (5 bases). Trimming stripped 3 bases from V and 0 bases from J, with 8 bases between. The CDR3 extends over 14 amino acids. Germline V gene sequence: CDR1 LGHNA, CDR2 YSLEER.